A single sample is the source of the 27 T cell receptor beta chains below, sequenced in a study of Graves' ophthalmopathy and Graves' hyperthyroidism listed by TCRdb under 2018. This sample was sequenced with an Illumina HiSeq 2000. TCR beta CDR3 regions were amplified from RNA transcripts for repertoire sequencing. A first-round RT-PCR used HTBI primers with the Qiagen OneStep RT-PCR kit, followed by a second-round multiplex PCR, size selection and purification. The raw public data were reprocessed by TCRdb itself: fastp quality trimming at Q25, MiXCR clonotype calling, in-frame beta chains only. Entries that share a CDR3 protein sequence are merged under the most common genes and DNA. The sample contains over a million distinct CDR3 sequences, less than 45% of them found a single time. Of the sample, around 10% falls within the top ten clones. Material: peripheral blood or thyroid tissue (not recorded which). Source of these receptors: an adult man with Graves' hyperthyroidism.

This clonotype was observed at least ten times. The V and J genes are TRBV20-1 and TRBJ2-5; TRBD2 agrees at 9 bases. This CDR3 is 12 amino acids long. V lost 0 bases and J lost 13; bases outside the gene matches: 6. Per the germline V gene, CDR1 is DFQATT and CDR2 is SNEGSKA (reference sequence). CDR3 bases: TGCAGTGCTAGAGACCTAGCGGGGAGCCCGTACTTC. This gives the protein CSARDLAGSPYF.

This clonotype was observed a handful of times. At one end, the junction sequence differs from germline, possibly due to a read error. The chain is built from TRBV12-3 or TRBV12-4 and TRBJ1-2; TRBD1 aligns across 9 bases. This CDR3 has 12 residues. The CDR3 loop is CASSRQTGGSFF. DNA for the CDR3: TGTGCCAGCAGCCGACAGACAGGGGGTTCCTTCTTC.

This clonotype was counted ten times or more. V is TRBV11-2 and J is TRBJ1-2; tentative D call: TRBD1 (6 bases). Per germline, CDR1 SGHAT and CDR2 FQNNGV. Trimming removed 0 bases from V and 3 bases from J, with 14 bases in between. The CDR3 loop spans 16 amino acids. The CDR3, as DNA: TGTGCCAGCAGCTTAGAAGGGACACAACGATACTATGGCTACACCTTC. Protein: CASSLEGTQRYYGYTF.

This rearrangement joins TRBV29-1 to TRBJ1-2, with 7 nucleotides matching TRBD1. With V trimmed by 7 bases and J by 8 bases, 16 bases remained unmatched. CDR1 and CDR2 (germline): SQVTM, ANQGSEA. CDR3 length: 14 residues. The CDR3 DNA sequence: TGCAGCGACGCAATAGGGGGCTCGGTGCGCGGCTACACCTTC. Amino acid sequence: CSDAIGGSVRGYTF.

Points on this clonotype: A junction end diverges from the germline sequence, so it may reflect a read error. The chain combines TRBV7-3 with TRBJ1-5; D uncertain. Germline CDR1 SGHTA, CDR2 FQGTGA. The length of the CDR3 is 16 residues. CDR3 loop: CASSQDERSTGQPQHF. CDR3 nucleotide sequence: TGCGCCAGCAGCCAAGATGAACGCTCGACGGGACAGCCCCAGCATTTT.

This clonotype has only a few counts. The rearrangement uses TRBV6-5 and TRBJ2-2, with D perhaps matching TRBD2 (7 bases). Germline loops: CDR1 MNHEY, CDR2 SVGAGI. V lost 2 bases, J lost 1 base, and 11 bases lay in between. CDR3 length equals 16 residues. In DNA, the CDR3 is TGTGCCAGCAGTTACGGGGGGGCGCGGAACACCGGGGAGCTGTTTTTT. This encodes CASSYGGARNTGELFF.

V usage is TRBV4-1 and J usage is TRBJ2-2, with D possibly TRBD1 on 6 matching bases. The CDR3 is 16 amino acids. Germline V gives CDR1 MGHRA, CDR2 YSYEKL. V was clipped by 4 bases and J by 7 bases, with 19 bases between them. CDR3 in DNA: TGCGCCAGCAGCCTGCCCCTAGGGGGTTGGGGCGGGGAGCTGTTTTTT. Its translation is CASSLPLGGWGGELFF.

Concerning this clonotype: Without the conserved terminal phenylalanine or tryptophan, this CDR3 likely stems from a read error. The J gene is TRBJ2-7, the V gene TRBV7-2; TRBD1 agrees at 9 bases. The CDR3 is 17 residues long. Germline V gene lookup returns CDR1 SGHTA and CDR2 FQGNSA. CDR3 bases: TGTGCCAGCAGCGGCCGTCCGGGACAGGGATTAGCCTACGGGCAGTACCTC. Encoded protein: CASSGRPGQGLAYGQYL.

V usage is TRBV5-1 and J usage is TRBJ1-2, with 10 bases identical to TRBD1. The CDR3 length is 14 residues. With V trimmed by 4 bases and J by 6 bases, 6 bases remained unmatched. Germline CDR1 and CDR2: SGHRS and YFSETQ. CDR3 amino acids: CASSPGQGSHGYTF. The CDR3 DNA reads as TGCGCCAGCAGCCCGGGACAGGGGAGCCATGGCTACACCTTC.

There are many counts of this clonotype. The V gene is TRBV7-2, the J gene TRBJ1-6, with 8 bases identical to TRBD1. The CDR3 length is 14 residues. With 4 bases clipped from V and 7 bases from J, the junction kept 3 bases outside the gene matches. Germline V gives CDR1 SGHTA, CDR2 FQGNSA. CDR3 sequence: CASSWGTGNSPLHF. The CDR3 region has the DNA TGTGCCAGCAGCTGGGGGACAGGCAATTCACCCCTCCACTTT.

The chain carries TRBV5-1 and TRBJ1-2, with D unresolved. Germline CDR1 SGHRS, CDR2 YFSETQ. The CDR3 spans 15 residues. V shed 4 bases and J shed 6 bases, with 19 bases lying between them. CDR3 bases: TGCGCCAGCAGCCCGGCGGTTGGGGATTTGGATGGCTACACCTTC. Protein product: CASSPAVGDLDGYTF. The complete variable domain, with remaining parts taken from reference TRBV5-1 and TRBJ1-2, reads KAGVTQTPRYLIKTRGQQVTLSCSPISGHRSVSWYQQTPGQGLQFLFEYFSETQRNKGNFPGRFSGRQFSNSRSEMNVSTLELGDSALYLCASSPAVGDLDGYTFGSGTRLTVV.

The V gene is TRBV5-6, the J gene TRBJ1-2; D gene uncertain. The CDR3 is 15 residues long. Germline CDR1 and CDR2: SGHDT and YYEEEE. Trimming shortened V by 4 bases and J by 4 bases, and 17 bases separated the two germline ends. The CDR3 DNA is TGTGCCAGCAGCCCCAACGGGCCGATTGGCTATGGCTACACCTTC. It encodes CASSPNGPIGYGYTF.

This clonotype was counted a few times. Relative to the germline gene, one junction end is altered; a read error may explain this. This sequence joins TRBV20-1 and TRBJ2-5; TRBD1 matches at 8 bases. Germline V lookup: CDR1 DFQATT, CDR2 SNEGSKA (reference sequence). CDR3 length: 16 residues. CDR3 loop: CSAREGYYRGQETQYF. CDR3 DNA sequence: TGCAGTGCTCGAGAAGGATATTACAGGGGGCAAGAGACCCAGTACTTC.

Comment on this clonotype: At one boundary the junction diverges from the germline segment, which might be a read error. V gene TRBV7-2 combines with J gene TRBJ1-5; D uncertain. The CDR3 has 15 residues. Germline V gene lookup returns CDR1 SGHTA and CDR2 FQGNSA. The CDR3 DNA sequence: TGTGCCAACAGCTTAATGGGTCATAGCAATCAGCCCCAGCATTTT. It specifies CANSLMGHSNQPQHF. Supplemented by reference TRBV7-2 and TRBJ1-5, the full variable domain reads GAGVSQSPSNKVTEKGKDVELRCDPISGHTALYWYRQSLGQGLEFLIYFQGNSAPDKSGLPSDRFSAERTGGSVSTLTIQRTQQEDSAVYLCANSLMGHSNQPQHFGDGTRLSIL.

This sequence joins TRBV11-2 and TRBJ1-2; a weak D match, TRBD1 (5 bases). The V gene lost 0 bases and the J gene lost 3 bases, with 20 bases spanning the gap. From germline, CDR1 is SGHAT and CDR2 FQNNGV. This CDR3 is built from 18 residues. The CDR3 is CASSLDLVGEGEDYGYTF. The CDR3 DNA reads as TGTGCCAGCAGCTTAGATTTGGTCGGGGAAGGGGAGGACTATGGCTACACCTTC.

Many counts were recorded for this clonotype. This could be a read error, since a much larger clone is one nucleotide away. The rearrangement uses TRBV3-1 and TRBJ1-1; possible D gene TRBD1, 5 bases. Trimming removed 1 base from V and 3 bases from J, with 6 bases in between. Germline assignment: CDR1 LGHDT and CDR2 YNNKEL (reference sequence). The length of the CDR3 is 13 residues. CDR3 region: CASSQARDTEAFF. CDR3 in DNA: TGTGCCAGCAGCCAAGCCAGGGACACTGAAGCTTTCTTT.

DNA of the CDR3: TGTGCCAGCAGTTACTCGACAGGGTTGGGAGAGACCCAGTACTTC. The encoded protein is CASSYSTGLGETQYF. The chain carries TRBV6-5 and TRBJ2-5, with 7 bases matching TRBD1. The J segment lost 4 bases and the V segment lost 0 bases, leaving 5 bases of the junction unmatched. Germline V gene sequence: CDR1 MNHEY, CDR2 SVGAGI. This CDR3 has 15 amino acids.

This clonotype has a count of ten or more. The chain joins TRBV20-1 to TRBJ2-7, with a tentative D call TRBD1 (6 bases). The germline CDR1 and CDR2 sequences are DFQATT and SNEGSKA (reference sequence). This CDR3 is 11 amino acids long. V gave up 3 bases and J gave up 6 bases, with 9 bases separating them. CDR3 coding DNA: TGCAGTGCTAGGCGACAGGTCGAGCAGTACTTC. Its protein is CSARRQVEQYF.

This clonotype was seen repeatedly, ten times or more. CDR3 sequence (DNA): TGCAGCGCACAAAGGGTGGTTAACACCGGGGAGCTGTTTTTT. This translates into CSAQRVVNTGELFF. J is TRBJ2-2 and V is TRBV29-1; D gene ambiguous. Germline loops: CDR1 SQVTM, CDR2 ANQGSEA. The CDR3 totals 14 residues. V was cut by 7 bases and J by 2 bases, with 14 bases left in between.

CDR3 nucleotide sequence: TGTGCCAGCAGCCTGGCTGGCGGCGGGAGTTTAGAGACCCAGTACTTC. Encoded protein: CASSLAGGGSLETQYF. The chain combines TRBV7-2 with TRBJ2-5; 7 nucleotides align to TRBD2. V shed 5 bases, J shed 4 bases, and the junction held 13 bases outside the gene matches. This CDR3 is built from 16 residues. Germline values: CDR1 SGHTA, CDR2 FQGNSA.

With regard to this clonotype: The conserved closing phenylalanine or tryptophan is absent in this CDR3, likely reflecting a read error. The chain employs TRBV10-3 and TRBJ1-2; no reliable D call. CDR1 and CDR2 from the germline V gene are ENHRY and SYGVKD. The CDR3 length is 12 residues. With 5 bases removed from V and 0 bases from J, the gap between germline ends came to 4 bases. The CDR3 is CAISSTNYGYTL. CDR3 in DNA: TGTGCCATCAGTTCAACTAACTATGGCTACACCTTG.

In its sample, this clonotype was seen many times. The rearrangement links TRBV7-6 to TRBJ2-5; the match to TRBD1 covers 9 bases. The length of the CDR3 is 15 residues. Per germline, CDR1 SGHVS and CDR2 FNYEAQ. Trimming took 1 base from V and 4 from J; bases not matched to a gene: 4. CDR3 DNA: TGTGCCAGCAGCTTAGGACAGGGGGTAGGAGAGACCCAGTACTTC. Translated, it gives CASSLGQGVGETQYF.

This clonotype has only a few counts. This chain joins TRBV5-5 and TRBJ2-7, with 7 bases aligning to TRBD1. The CDR3 contains 14 residues. The ends lost 4 bases at V and 4 bases at J; junction bases unmatched: 8. Germline V gives CDR1 SGHKS, CDR2 YYEKEE (reference sequence). The CDR3 is CASSNTGVRYEQYF. DNA of the CDR3: TGTGCCAGCAGCAACACAGGGGTAAGGTACGAGCAGTACTTC.

As concerns this clonotype: Compared with germline, one end of the junction differs, possibly owing to a read error. The J gene is TRBJ2-3, the V gene TRBV5-1, with 10 positions matching TRBD1. The CDR3 length is 16 residues. Germline V gene sequence: CDR1 SGHRS, CDR2 YFSETQ. Here the CDR3 DNA reads TGTGCCAGCAGCGCCAGGGACAGGGGCAGCACAGATACGCAGTATTTT. This gives the protein CASSARDRGSTDTQYF.

This chain uses TRBV10-3 with TRBJ1-2; D is undetermined. Germline lookup yields CDR1 ENHRY and CDR2 SYGVKD. The CDR3 runs 13 residues. With 10 bases removed from V and 6 bases from J, the gap between germline ends came to 18 bases. The CDR3 reads CASGRLTGDGYTF. In DNA form, the CDR3 reads TGTGCCAGCGGTCGTCTAACGGGTGATGGCTACACCTTC.

The chain uses TRBV7-2 and TRBJ2-7; weak D call: TRBD1 (5 bases). The CDR3 is 11 amino acids. The germline V and J ends were trimmed by 8 bases and 9 bases, with 14 bases remaining between them. Germline lookup yields CDR1 SGHTA and CDR2 FQGNSA. The CDR3 reads CASGIATGQYF. The CDR3 DNA reads TGTGCCAGCGGCATAGCTACAGGGCAGTACTTC.

The chain uses TRBV2 and TRBJ1-6, with TRBD1 identical over 7 bases. Germline lookup yields CDR1 SNHLY and CDR2 FYNNEI. This CDR3 region has 12 residues. V dropped 11 bases and J dropped 7; count of bases not matched to a gene: 5. The CDR3 loop is CADGQANSPLHF. The CDR3 bases are TGTGCCGACGGACAGGCGAATTCACCCCTCCACTTT.